This TCR beta chain was documented in a study of prognosis after radiotherapy for stage I lung cancer. The study's findings and limits: As reported, TRBV and TRBJ gene usage differed between patients who had metastases and those who did not.

This clonotype occurred many times. Its antigen remains unknown. Genomic DNA served as the source from which two-round multiplex PCR generated TCR beta CDR3 amplicons. The first PCR round targeted every TRBV and TRBJ gene with specific primers. TCRdb called the multiplex PCR reads again in MiXCR, with one record for every CDR3 protein. The sample carries approximately 22,000 distinct CDR3 sequences, about 40% recorded once. Germline assignment: CDR1 MNHNS and CDR2 SASEGT. Trimming removed 6 bases from V and 4 bases from J, with 12 bases in between. The CDR3 extends over 13 amino acids. The J gene is TRBJ1-1, the V gene TRBV6-1; D may be TRBD1 (5 bases). Sequenced here: PBMCs, sampled before or after stereotactic body radiation therapy (not recorded which). The receptor comes from a donor of 50 years or more with non-small cell lung cancer. In DNA, the CDR3 is TGTGCCAGCAGACCGGGACTGGGCACTGAAGCTTTCTTT. Translating gives CASRPGLGTEAFF.